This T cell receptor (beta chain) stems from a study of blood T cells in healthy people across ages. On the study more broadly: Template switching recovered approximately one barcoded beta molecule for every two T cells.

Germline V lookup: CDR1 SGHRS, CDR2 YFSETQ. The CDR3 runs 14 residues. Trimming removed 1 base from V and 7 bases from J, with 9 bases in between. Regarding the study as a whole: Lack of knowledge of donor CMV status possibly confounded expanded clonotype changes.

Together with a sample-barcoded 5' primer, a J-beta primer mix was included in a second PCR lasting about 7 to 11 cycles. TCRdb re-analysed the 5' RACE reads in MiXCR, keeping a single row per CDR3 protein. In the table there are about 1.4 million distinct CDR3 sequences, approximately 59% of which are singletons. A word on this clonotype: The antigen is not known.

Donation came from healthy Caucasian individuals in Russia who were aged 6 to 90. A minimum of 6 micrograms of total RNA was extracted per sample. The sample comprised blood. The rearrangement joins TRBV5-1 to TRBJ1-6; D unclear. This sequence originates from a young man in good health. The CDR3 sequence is CASSLQTHNSPLHF. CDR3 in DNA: TGCGCCAGCAGCTTGCAGACACACAATTCACCCCTCCACTTT.